This T cell receptor beta chain was captured in a study of CD8+ T cells in alopecia areata. Study-wide context: Treated patients swallowed 5 to 10 mg of oral tofacitinib twice daily.

Treatment given: oral pan-JAK inhibitor, 5-10 mg twice daily. V lost 6 bases and J 2 bases, leaving 13 bases between the germline ends. The CDR3 is 14 amino acids. Germline V gene data show CDR1 as MDHEN and CDR2 as SYDVKM. RNA, once extracted, was reverse transcribed into cDNA for use as the sequencing template. Data came from immunoSEQ multiplex PCR; TCRdb stores just in-frame clones and leaves some out. The profile covers tens of thousands of clones, with around 29% appearing a single time and about 15% taken by the ten largest. This clone appeared a few times. Its antigen remains unidentified. General observations from the study: As there was one nonresponder, how baseline CD8+ expansion relates to response remains uncertain. Tofacitinib yielded significantly lower scalp clonality and fewer expanded CD8+ clones among the top 100. While patients received tofacitinib, many expanded lesional clones remained present in scalp and blood.

The source is a human donor with alopecia areata. The sequenced sample was CD8+ T cells sorted from blood, obtained at week 4, from a patient treated with tofacitinib. This sequence joins TRBV28 and TRBJ2-5, with D possibly TRBD2 on 6 matching bases. CDR3 region: CASRSTSLQETQYF. The DNA for the CDR3 is TGTGCCAGCAGATCAACTAGCCTGCAAGAGACCCAGTACTTC.